This passage covers 2 T cell receptor beta chains from one sample sequenced in a study of shared clonotypes between healthy human individuals. Using immunoSEQ multiplex PCR, the repertoire was profiled, and TCRdb retains in-frame clones only, with some absent. The sample carries about 1 million clones, more than 60% recorded once. Sequencing was done on a sample of memory CD4+ T cells sorted from blood. Documented subset: CD45RA-negative fraction. All receptors come from a man in his late teens or twenties in good health.

This clone has a single count. The V gene is TRBV18, the J gene TRBJ2-7; tentatively, D is TRBD1 or TRBD2 (6 bases each). The V gene's germline CDR1 is KGHSH and CDR2 LQKENI. This CDR3 has 13 amino acids. Trimming left V 6 bases short and J 6 bases short, with 15 bases between. The CDR3 nucleotides read TGTGCCAGCTCGCGGGACACTGGAGGCGAGCAGTACTTC. It specifies CASSRDTGGEQYF.

The chain links TRBV5-6 to TRBJ2-5, with D uncertain. Deletions cut 3 bases from V and 0 bases from J, with 12 bases between. CDR3 length: 15 residues. Germline V gene data show CDR1 as SGHDT and CDR2 as YYEEEE. CDR3 in amino acids: CASSWQAEYQETQYF. In DNA, the CDR3 is TGTGCCAGCAGCTGGCAGGCCGAGTACCAAGAGACCCAGTACTTC.